This TCR beta chain was found in a study of blood T cells in healthy people across ages (dated by TCRdb to 2013 to 2016). At the level of the whole study: Template switching captured roughly one uniquely barcoded TCR beta cDNA molecule per two T cells in model experiments. Age-related changes in TCR beta repertoire diversity were measured in the study by deep sequencing normalized with unique cDNA molecular identifiers. The donors were divided into four age groups: young (average about 16 years), middle-aged (about 40), aged (about 60) and long-lived (roughly 82). To avoid experimental bias, donors of different ages were randomly spread across the sequencing lanes. For two donors (one aged 18 to 29 and one aged 80 or older), the study analyzed two additional independent replicas of 1 million unique cDNA reads from the same blood draw. Study-level results and caveats: Compared with the aged group, the long-lived group had more naive CD4+ T cells, fewer expanded clones and increased TCR diversity, a pattern suggesting age selection. As age increased, observed TCR beta diversity per million T cells dropped in a roughly linear way, and a significant reduction was already evident by age 40. Because the CMV infection status of the donors was unknown, age-related changes in expanded clonotypes may potentially have been confounded. Estimates of total diversity based on one million sequenced T cells were regarded as lower bounds and as underestimates. The percentage of naive T cells measured by flow cytometry correlated strongly with observed TCR beta diversity. Because profiling used bulk unsorted PBMCs, naive and antigen-experienced compartments could not be compared conclusively.

This clonotype has just a few counts. Its specific antigen is unknown. The sample holds no much larger clone one base away, and base qualities are not on file. The roughly 39 donors, aged about 6 to 100 years, were systemically healthy Caucasian individuals from Russia. Each donor gave around 9.9 milliliters of peripheral blood, collected into EDTA-treated Vacutainer tubes. Ficoll-Paque density-gradient centrifugation was used to isolate PBMCs, with at least 6.5 million per sample. Total RNA, at least 6 micrograms per sample, was extracted from PBMCs with Trizol reagent. Naive CD45RAhigh/CD27high T cell percentages were measured by flow cytometry on a PBMC aliquot from every donor. Library preparation used 5' RACE. The sequencer listed for this sample is Illumina HiSeq 2500. A second PCR of roughly 6 to 12 cycles was performed with a sample-barcoded 5' primer and a J-beta primer mix. A template-switch 5' adaptor carrying 12 random nucleotides introduced a unique molecular identifier onto each TCR beta cDNA molecule. Each sample yielded at least 3 million CDR3-containing paired-end reads. The Mint cDNA synthesis kit, primed by a TRBC-specific oligonucleotide, was used to synthesize first-strand cDNA from all RNA. Following uracil-DNA glycosylase treatment, all cDNA underwent a first 18-cycle PCR with the universal primers M1SS and BC2_uni_R. The original methods were these. For normalization, 1 million high-quality reads, each with a distinct molecular identifier, were randomly selected from each sample. Reads sharing molecular identifiers were discarded rather than binned into consensus sequences. MiTCR, with a Q25 quality threshold and the strictest error-elimination algorithm, was used for CDR3 identification, clonotype clustering and error correction. Lower-bound total TCR beta diversity was estimated with a nonparametric unseen species model using Euler transformation. Starting from the raw public reads, TCRdb applied fastp trimming at Q25, assembled clones with MiXCR and retained in-frame beta chains. Identical CDR3 protein sequences are pooled into one entry, listed with their most common genes and DNA. The V and J calls come from TCRdb's annotation, not from the publication. The sample data list some 1.7 million distinct CDR3 sequences, and roughly 28% of these were observed just once. Roughly 8% of the sample is taken by the ten largest.

V is pruned by 7 bases and J by 6 bases, leaving 7 bases of the junction without a gene match. The CDR3 holds 13 amino acids from the cysteine to the phenylalanine. The only DNA kept is the CDR3, 39 bases in frame from the first base. In the germline V gene, CDR1 corresponds to SNHLY and CDR2 to FYNNEI. The sample taken for sequencing was blood. The clonotype originates from a woman aged 25 to 39 in good health. The V and J genes are TRBV2 and TRBJ2-3, and 7 junctional nucleotides match TRBD2. The nucleotide sequence reads as follows: TGTGCCAGCAATGGCGGGGGTGGTGATACGCAGTATTTT. This sequence encodes CASNGGGGDTQYF.